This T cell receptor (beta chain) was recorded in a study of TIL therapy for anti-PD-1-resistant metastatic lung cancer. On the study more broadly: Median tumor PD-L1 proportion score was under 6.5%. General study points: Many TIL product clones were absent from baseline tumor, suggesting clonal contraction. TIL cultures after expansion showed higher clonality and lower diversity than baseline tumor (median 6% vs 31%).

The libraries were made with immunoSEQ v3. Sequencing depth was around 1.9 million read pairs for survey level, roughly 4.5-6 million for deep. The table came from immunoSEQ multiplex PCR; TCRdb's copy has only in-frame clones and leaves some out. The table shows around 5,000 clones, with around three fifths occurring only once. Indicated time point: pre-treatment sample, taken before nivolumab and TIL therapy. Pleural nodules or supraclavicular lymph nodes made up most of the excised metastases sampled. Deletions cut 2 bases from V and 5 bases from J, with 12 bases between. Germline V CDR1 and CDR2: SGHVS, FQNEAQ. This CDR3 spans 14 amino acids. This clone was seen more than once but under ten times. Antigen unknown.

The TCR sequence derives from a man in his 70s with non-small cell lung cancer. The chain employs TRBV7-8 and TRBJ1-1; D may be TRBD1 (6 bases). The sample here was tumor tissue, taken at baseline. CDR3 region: CASSLRTGTTEAFF. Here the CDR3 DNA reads TGTGCCAGCAGCTTAAGAACAGGGACGACTGAAGCTTTCTTT.